Listed here are 14 T cell receptor beta chains from one sample, sequenced in a study of blood T cell repertoires in COVID-19. The protocol was immunoSEQ multiplex PCR, while the TCRdb copy is restricted to in-frame clones and leaves out a portion. Among 490,000 or so clones listed, roughly 90% were seen once. The sample consisted of PBMCs or T cells enriched from blood (not recorded which). These receptors originate from a woman aged 40 to 50 who had recovered from COVID-19.

The CDR3 coding sequence is TGTGCCAGTACCACACAGGGGACGAACACTGAAGCTTTCTTT. Protein: CASTTQGTNTEAFF. The chain uses TRBV19 and TRBJ1-1, with 7 bases that match TRBD1. Germline assignment: CDR1 LNHDA and CDR2 SQIVND (reference sequence). The CDR3 is 14 residues long. With 7 bases clipped from V and 1 base from J, the junction kept 6 bases outside the gene matches.

The rearrangement joins TRBV4-3 to TRBJ2-3; possibly TRBD2 for D (6 bases). The germline V and J ends were trimmed by 4 bases and 1 base, with 15 bases remaining between them. The CDR3 loop spans 16 amino acids. Germline-derived CDR1 and CDR2 are LGHNA and YSLEER. CDR3 region: CASSPAGIAGTDTQYF. In nucleotides, the CDR3 is TGCGCCAGCAGCCCTGCAGGGATAGCGGGCACAGATACGCAGTATTTT.

The chain is built from TRBV5-6 and TRBJ1-2; no clear D gene. V was clipped by 0 bases and J by 8 bases, with 11 bases between them. Germline CDR1 reads SGHDT; CDR2 reads YYEEEE. This CDR3 has 13 residues. The CDR3 nucleotides read TGTGCCAGCAGCTTGGGATTTGCTAGGGGCTACACCTTC. Residues: CASSLGFARGYTF.

This chain links TRBV24-1 with TRBJ2-3, with 9 bases aligning to TRBD1. The CDR3 covers 17 residues. After removal of 2 bases from V and 5 bases from J, the junction contained 10 bases not matched to a gene. In germline, CDR1 is KGHDR, CDR2 SFDVKD. CDR3 nucleotides: TGTGCCACCAGTGATTGGCGTCAACAGGGGGCTAGAGATACGCAGTATTTT. Translated: CATSDWRQQGARDTQYF.

The CDR3 DNA reads as TGTGCCAGCAGTCTCGAGACCGGGGCTAACTATGGCTACACCTTC. This gives the protein CASSLETGANYGYTF. This chain connects TRBV6-2 or TRBV6-3 to TRBJ1-2; D remains ambiguous. Trimming stripped 5 bases from V and 0 bases from J, with 13 bases between. The CDR3 extends over 15 amino acids. Germline assignment: CDR1 MNHEY and CDR2 SVGEGT.

V is TRBV10-3 and J is TRBJ1-2, with D maybe TRBD1 (6 bases). The V gene's germline CDR1 is ENHRY and CDR2 SYGVKD. Trimming left V 10 bases short and J 5 bases short, with 17 bases between. The CDR3 extends over 13 amino acids. As DNA, the CDR3 is TGTGCCACCACGGCGCACCAGGGGTATGGCTACACCTTC. Amino acids: CATTAHQGYGYTF.

About this clone: The sample holds other DNA sequences that translate to the same CDR3. This chain links TRBV19 with TRBJ1-2; TRBD1 matches 10 bases. The CDR3 consists of 14 residues. The V segment lost 5 bases and the J segment 4 bases; nucleotides outside the gene matches: 4. CDR1 is LNHDA and CDR2 is SQIVND in the germline V gene (reference sequence). This chain's CDR3 is CASSPGQGGYGYTF. The CDR3 DNA is TGTGCCAGTAGTCCCGGACAGGGGGGCTATGGCTACACCTTC.

The V gene is TRBV6-6, the J gene TRBJ1-4; D gene uncertain. The CDR3 extends over 15 amino acids. Per the germline V gene, CDR1 is MNHNY and CDR2 is SVGAGI (reference sequence). Trimming removed 2 bases at V and 7 bases at J, with 14 bases between. CDR3 sequence: CASSYPDAGSEKLFF. The CDR3 coding sequence is TGTGCCAGCAGTTACCCGGACGCTGGGAGTGAAAAACTGTTTTTT.

The CDR3 here is CASSLAGLAGYEQYF. CDR3 DNA sequence: TGTGCCAGCAGTTTGGCGGGACTAGCGGGGTACGAGCAGTACTTC. The rearrangement links TRBV27 to TRBJ2-7, with TRBD2 identical over 13 bases. After removal of 3 bases from V and 4 bases from J, the junction contained 3 bases not matched to a gene. The CDR3 has 15 residues. Germline V CDR1 and CDR2: MNHEY, SMNVEV (reference sequence).

This clone was recorded many times. The CDR3 is CASSPKPGLAEETQYF. CDR3 sequence (DNA): TGTGCCAGCAGCCCTAAACCGGGACTAGCGGAAGAGACCCAGTACTTC. V and J are TRBV4-2 and TRBJ2-5; TRBD2 agrees at 11 bases. Germline assignment: CDR1 LGHNA and CDR2 YNFKEQ. V lost 4 bases, J lost 3 bases, and 7 bases stayed unmatched. This CDR3 has 16 amino acids.

This clone was found once. V gene TRBV7-9 combines with J gene TRBJ1-3; the D is unclear. Germline CDR1 reads SEHNR; CDR2 reads FQNEAQ (reference sequence). The CDR3 has 15 amino acids. Trimming took 5 bases from V and 4 from J, leaving 15 bases between them. CDR3 sequence (DNA): TGTGCCAGCAGCCCCCGCGTGGGGAGAGGAAACACCATATATTTT. This sequence encodes CASSPRVGRGNTIYF.

The chain combines TRBV6-2 or TRBV6-3 with TRBJ1-2, with 9 bases lining up with TRBD1. J was trimmed by 4 bases and V by 5 bases; bases with no gene match: 11. The CDR3 runs to 16 residues. Germline loops: CDR1 MNHEY, CDR2 SVGEGT. CDR3 bases: TGTGCCAGCAGTCTTTCCGCGACAGGGGGAGTCTATGGCTACACCTTC. Its protein is CASSLSATGGVYGYTF.

V usage is TRBV3-1 (or the pseudogene TRBV3-2) and J usage is TRBJ1-6; 8 nucleotides match TRBD1. CDR1 is LGHDT and CDR2 is YNNKEL in the germline V gene (reference sequence). CDR3 length: 16 amino acids. The V and J ends lost 3 bases and 7 bases, in that order; junction bases with no gene match: 8. CDR3 amino acids: CASSHLGTGKNSPLHF. The CDR3 nucleotides are TGTGCCAGCAGCCACCTCGGGACAGGAAAGAATTCACCCCTCCACTTT.

DNA for the CDR3: TGTGCCAGTAGCGGGAGGAGTAACATTCAGTACTTC. It encodes CASSGRSNIQYF. The J gene is TRBJ2-4, the V gene TRBV19; 7 nucleotides align to TRBD2. V dropped 6 bases and J dropped 7; count of bases not matched to a gene: 3. There are 12 residues in the CDR3. Germline V gene sequence: CDR1 LNHDA, CDR2 SQIVND (reference sequence).